Here is one T cell receptor beta chain with its context. Its recognized antigen is unknown. This could be a read error, since a much larger clone is one nucleotide away. Stable Graves' hyperthyroidism was defined as the absence of progression to ophthalmopathy over 18 months of follow-up. Hyperthyroidism patients were newly diagnosed, with disease duration under 2 months, and aged 18 to 65 years. Patients with uncontrolled infections, other autoimmune diseases, pregnancy or lactation were excluded. Diagnoses relied on clinical symptoms, serum thyroxine and TRAb, thyroid ultrasound and orbital computed tomography. PBMCs were isolated from more than 9 ml of fresh peripheral blood by Ficoll-Paque density gradient centrifugation. Total RNA was extracted with Trizol reagent, and quality was checked on an Agilent 2100 Bioanalyzer. This sample stems from a study of T cells in Graves' hyperthyroidism and ophthalmopathy (dated by TCRdb to between 2019 and 2020). About the study as a whole: Peripheral blood samples were taken at initial diagnosis, before any treatment was given. Whether ophthalmopathy could be predicted prospectively was tested in an independent validation cohort made up of under 20 hyperthyroidism patients plus 17 patients who later progressed to ophthalmopathy. TCR V-J signatures able to tell the groups apart were searched for in a discovery cohort of 90 to 100 patients, of whom more than 40 had Graves' ophthalmopathy and about 55 had stable Graves' hyperthyroidism. The paper describes TCR Vbeta CDR3 sequencing of 135 peripheral blood samples, made up of some 40 ophthalmopathy patients, 70 to 75 hyperthyroidism patients and about 17 progressor patients. Thyroid tissue and blood T-cell repertoires from six Graves' hyperthyroidism patients were also compared in the study. After sampling, hyperthyroidism patients received methimazole starting at 30 mg daily, and ophthalmopathy patients received high-dose intravenous methylprednisolone. For training and testing, the roughly 100 patients in the discovery cohort were randomly divided in a 7:3 ratio. The research as a whole found: Most expanded thyroid clonotypes (frequency above 0.001) were also detected in blood, suggesting blood repertoires may reflect thyroid immune responses. A 13 V-J signature model separated ophthalmopathy from stable hyperthyroidism, with around 90% sensitivity and 81% to 82% specificity in cross-validation and 80%/75% in testing. In validation, the model predicted progression to ophthalmopathy a median of roughly 6.2 months before onset, with roughly 71% sensitivity and roughly 73% specificity. No statistical method was used to fix the sample size in advance, and group allocation was not hidden from the investigators.

Counted from cysteine to phenylalanine, this CDR3 has 15 amino acids. The only DNA kept is the CDR3, 45 bases in frame from the first base. The TCR beta CDR3 regions were amplified from RNA transcripts. For the first round of RT-PCR on the TCR CDR3, the HTBI primer set was used together with the Qiagen OneStep RT-PCR kit. The libraries were constructed in a second round of multiplex PCR and then size-selected and purified. Paired-end sequencing of the libraries was performed with 100 bp reads on an Illumina HiSeq2000. As for the authors' bioinformatics: SOAPnuke was used to process the raw data, removing reads that contained adapters or uncalled bases, had a mean Phred below 15, or lacked an exact match to the constant primer or identifier. High-quality paired reads were merged with COPE v1.2.5, and unique nucleotide sequences were defined as clonotypes. MiTCR v1.1 was used to align the clonotypes against IMGT TRBV, TRBD and TRBJ reference segments. The analysis was restricted to V-J combinations with a frequency above 0.0001, which together covered over 99% of the repertoires. A TCS score was defined as the ratio of F50 (clonal expansion) to E x V (chaos), with BLOSUM62-based TCRdist applied between CDR3 peptides within each V-J. Welch's t-statistics and random forest reduced around 510 V-J features to 10 to 15, which were used in a naive Bayes classifier (R e1071). TCRdb reran the public reads through fastp at Q25 and MiXCR, keeping productive beta chains. Each entry merges the rows of one CDR3 protein and shows their most common DNA and genes. For this entry, the V and J calls and clone size follow TCRdb and not the study's own pipeline. The sample table contains some 740,000 distinct CDR3 sequences; only one count was recorded for 14% of them. The leading ten clones occupy roughly 10% of the sample.

This sequence originates from a woman aged 18-35 years with Graves' hyperthyroidism. The sample comprised blood. The sequence links TRBV12-3 or TRBV12-4 to TRBJ2-2; TRBD2 aligns with 7 central bases. The CDR3 protein is CVSSSDGLAAGELFF. The DNA sequence reads TGTGTCAGCAGTTCAGACGGGCTAGCGGCCGGGGAGCTGTTTTTT.